The rows below give T cell receptor beta chains drawn from one sample of a study of shared clonotypes between healthy human individuals. Produced via immunoSEQ multiplex PCR; TCRdb's table is partial and in-frame only. The data contain some 2,100,000 clones, more than 85% of them singletons. The sequenced sample consisted of naive CD8+ T cells from PBMCs. These receptors came from a man aged 18-30 years in good health. Some clones in this sample may be carry-over from other donors' samples. Each CDR3 is given without its conserved first and last residue. Only some rows state a clone size, as once, few, many or a class for expanded clones.

v_gene: TRBV27
len: 15
abundance: once
j_gene: TRBJ2-1
CDR3aa: ASSPFSGRARHNEQF

v_gene: TRBV10-3
len: 9
abundance: once
j_gene: TRBJ1-2
CDR3aa: AISDLYGYT

v_gene: TRBV4-1
len: 13
abundance: .
j_gene: TRBJ1-1
CDR3aa: ASSQGANGDTEAF

v_gene: TRBV6-5
len: 12
abundance: .
j_gene: TRBJ2-7
CDR3aa: ASSYRPGAYEQY

v_gene: TRBV11-2
len: 11
abundance: .
j_gene: TRBJ1-4
CDR3aa: ASSSTTNEKLF

v_gene: TRBV7-8
len: 14
abundance: .
j_gene: TRBJ2-7
CDR3aa: ASSTVMEREKYEQY

v_gene: TRBV5-6
len: 12
abundance: .
j_gene: TRBJ2-5
CDR3aa: ASSFGLIQETQY

v_gene: TRBV4-2
len: 12
abundance: .
j_gene: TRBJ1-2
CDR3aa: ASRILGEGDGYT

v_gene: TRBV27
len: 15
abundance: few
j_gene: TRBJ1-2
CDR3aa: ASRPGIGEAENYGYT

v_gene: TRBV6-1
len: 15
abundance: .
j_gene: TRBJ2-5
CDR3aa: ASSDYTAGGFRETQY

v_gene: TRBV13
len: 11
abundance: .
j_gene: TRBJ1-3
CDR3aa: ASSYRTGNTIY

v_gene: TRBV7-9
len: 13
abundance: .
j_gene: TRBJ2-2
CDR3aa: ASSLGAGYTGELF

v_gene: TRBV14
len: 14
abundance: .
j_gene: TRBJ2-1
CDR3aa: ASSQDPSGRITEQF

v_gene: TRBV6-1
len: 11
abundance: .
j_gene: TRBJ1-2
CDR3aa: ASSSRVPDGYT

v_gene: TRBV28
len: 12
abundance: .
j_gene: TRBJ1-2
CDR3aa: ASSKTGYLYGYT

v_gene: TRBV7-9
len: 14
abundance: .
j_gene: TRBJ2-5
CDR3aa: ASRYSGSFNQETQY

v_gene: TRBV4-2
len: 12
abundance: once
j_gene: TRBJ2-7
CDR3aa: ASSPTGGGYEQY

v_gene: TRBV10-3
len: 15
abundance: .
j_gene: TRBJ1-3
CDR3aa: AISPPRQGFSGNTIY

v_gene: TRBV4-1
len: 11
abundance: .
j_gene: TRBJ1-6
CDR3aa: ASSQVRDGPLH

v_gene: TRBV5-1
len: 9
abundance: .
j_gene: TRBJ1-1
CDR3aa: ASSSTTEAF

v_gene: TRBV25-1
len: 14
abundance: .
j_gene: TRBJ2-6
CDR3aa: ASSERVLSGANVLT

v_gene: TRBV15
len: 13
abundance: .
j_gene: TRBJ1-5
CDR3aa: ATSRDGEDIQPQH

v_gene: TRBV4-2
len: 14
abundance: .
j_gene: TRBJ1-1
CDR3aa: ASSQDSTSLNTEAF

v_gene: TRBV29-1
len: 13
abundance: .
j_gene: TRBJ2-5
CDR3aa: SVEEAGTYQETQY

v_gene: TRBV9
len: 9
abundance: .
j_gene: TRBJ1-3
CDR3aa: ASSDGHTIY

v_gene: TRBV7-9
len: 16
abundance: .
j_gene: TRBJ2-1
CDR3aa: ASSFPPLAYSSYNEQF

v_gene: TRBV28
len: 13
abundance: .
j_gene: TRBJ2-1
CDR3aa: ASSISGSTAGEQF

v_gene: TRBV6-1
len: 10
abundance: .
j_gene: TRBJ2-3
CDR3aa: AGAGPKDTQY

v_gene: TRBV27
len: 14
abundance: .
j_gene: TRBJ2-3
CDR3aa: ASSLLAGRSTDTQY

v_gene: TRBV9
len: 12
abundance: once
j_gene: TRBJ1-2
CDR3aa: ASSPWTTDYGYT

v_gene: TRBV6-6
len: 13
abundance: .
j_gene: TRBJ2-1
CDR3aa: ASSLGTRTYNEQF

v_gene: TRBV15
len: 14
abundance: .
j_gene: TRBJ2-1
CDR3aa: ATSRGGPNVYNEQF

v_gene: TRBV5-5
len: 13
abundance: .
j_gene: TRBJ2-6
CDR3aa: ASSLSFSGANVLT

v_gene: TRBV4-2
len: 13
abundance: .
j_gene: TRBJ2-7
CDR3aa: ASSLGTSGTYEQY

v_gene: TRBV19
len: 12
abundance: .
j_gene: TRBJ2-1
CDR3aa: ASSLQGTYNEQF

v_gene: TRBV5-4
len: 13
abundance: .
j_gene: TRBJ1-1
CDR3aa: ASSFWTGSNTEAF

v_gene: TRBV5-4
len: 14
abundance: .
j_gene: TRBJ2-3
CDR3aa: ASSLAGLTVTDTQY

v_gene: TRBV29-1
len: 13
abundance: .
j_gene: TRBJ2-7
CDR3aa: SATASGGSSYEQY

v_gene: TRBV7-3
len: 14
abundance: .
j_gene: TRBJ2-2
CDR3aa: ASSFTGQEGTGELF

v_gene: TRBV4-1
len: 11
abundance: .
j_gene: TRBJ2-7
CDR3aa: ASSLADRYEQY

v_gene: TRBV15
len: 14
abundance: .
j_gene: TRBJ2-1
CDR3aa: ATSRDLGLAGNEQF

v_gene: TRBV10-3
len: 15
abundance: .
j_gene: TRBJ1-5
CDR3aa: AISAAATYSGNQPQH